This T cell receptor (beta chain) was sequenced for a study of Graves' ophthalmopathy and Graves' hyperthyroidism. This clonotype occurred many times. RNA served as the template for amplifying TCR beta CDR3 regions. HTBI-primed first-round RT-PCR preceded second-round multiplex PCR. TCRdb re-analysed the multiplex PCR reads in MiXCR, keeping a single row per CDR3 protein. The sample lists hundreds of thousands of distinct CDR3 sequences, 35% to 45% seen once, with over 2.5% in the top ten. This clonotype was obtained from an adult man with Graves' ophthalmopathy. Sequencing input: peripheral blood.

The CDR3 nucleotides are TGTGCCAGCAGTGCGGGGGTCCAAGAGACCCAGTACTTC. Protein sequence: CASSAGVQETQYF. The chain joins TRBV2 to TRBJ2-5; tentatively, D is TRBD2 (6 bases). CDR3 length: 13 residues. V was cut by 4 bases and J by 1 base, with 7 bases left in between. Germline assignment: CDR1 SNHLY and CDR2 FYNNEI.